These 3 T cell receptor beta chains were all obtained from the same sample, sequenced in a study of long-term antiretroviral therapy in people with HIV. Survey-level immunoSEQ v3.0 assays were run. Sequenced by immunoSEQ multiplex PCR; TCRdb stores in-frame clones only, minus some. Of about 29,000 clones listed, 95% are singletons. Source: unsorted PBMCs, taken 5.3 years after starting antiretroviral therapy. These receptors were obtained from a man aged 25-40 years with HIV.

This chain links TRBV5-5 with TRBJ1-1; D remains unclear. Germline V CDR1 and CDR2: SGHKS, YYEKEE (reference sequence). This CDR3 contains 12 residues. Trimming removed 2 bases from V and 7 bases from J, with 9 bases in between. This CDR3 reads CASSFSVSEAFF. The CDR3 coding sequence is TGTGCCAGCAGCTTCTCAGTTAGTGAAGCTTTCTTT. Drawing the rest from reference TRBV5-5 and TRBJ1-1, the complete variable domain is DAGVTQSPTHLIKTRGQQVTLRCSPISGHKSVSWYQQVLGQGPQFIFQYYEKEERGRGNFPDRFSARQFPNYSSELNVNALLLGDSALYLCASSFSVSEAFFGQGTRLTVV.

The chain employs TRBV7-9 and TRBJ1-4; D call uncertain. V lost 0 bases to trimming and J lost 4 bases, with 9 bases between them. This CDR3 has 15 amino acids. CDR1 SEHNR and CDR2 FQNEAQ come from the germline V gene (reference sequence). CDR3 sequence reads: CASSLATVNNEKLFF. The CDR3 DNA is TGTGCCAGCAGCTTAGCGACGGTTAATAATGAAAAACTGTTTTTT.

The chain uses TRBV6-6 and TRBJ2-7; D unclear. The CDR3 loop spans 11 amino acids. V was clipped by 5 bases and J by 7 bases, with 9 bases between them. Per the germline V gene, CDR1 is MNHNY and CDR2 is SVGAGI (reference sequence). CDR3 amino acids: CASSPFAEQYF. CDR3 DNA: TGTGCCAGCAGTCCCTTTGCTGAGCAGTACTTC.